This TCR beta chain is drawn from a study of a mutant IDH1 vaccine in newly diagnosed glioma. Points from the study as a whole: Researchers report vaccine-induced immune responses in just under 95% of patients.

The CDR3 is made up of 17 amino acids. V was clipped by 4 bases and J by 0 bases, with 16 bases between them. The germline V gene has CDR1 LNHDA and CDR2 SQIVND (reference sequence). Sequencing used immunoSEQ multiplex PCR; TCRdb keeps in-frame clones, though not all of them. Found here are some 64,000 clones, about 81% of them singletons; the top ten hold about 9.4%. About this clone itself: The antigen is undetermined.

As for time point: week 11, during vaccination. The study gave 300 ug of mutant IDH1 20-mer peptide per vaccine dose, with topical imiquimod. Sample: PBMCs, taken from a glioma patient whose treatment included an IDH1 peptide vaccine. The chain carries TRBV19 and TRBJ1-5; D perhaps matches TRBD1 (5 bases). This receptor was identified in a woman in her 50s with glioma. CDR3 coding DNA: TGTGCCAGTAGTAGACAGCCTAACGGCTATAGCAATCAGCCCCAGCATTTT. Translated: CASSRQPNGYSNQPQHF.